One T cell receptor (beta chain) is described in this entry. This entry comes from a study of T-cell reconstitution after alpha-beta-depleted transplantation in children. A library of TCRbeta sequences, prepared with unique molecular identifiers, was generated. Each CDR3 protein gets one entry after TCRdb re-called the PCR reads with MiXCR. Here the sample spans about 400,000 distinct CDR3 sequences, 10% to 15% being singletons. The specimen was PBMCs, collected from the stem cell graft. The sequence came from a human donor who donated a stem cell graft to a child with Fanconi anemia.

The CDR3 sequence: CASRGFGQDGYGYTF. For the CDR3, the DNA is TGTGCCAGCAGGGGGTTCGGACAGGACGGTTATGGCTACACCTTC. The chain recombines TRBV6-4 with TRBJ1-2, with 7 bases identical to TRBD1. The CDR3 consists of 15 residues. Germline trimming cut 6 bases from V and 5 bases from J; bases unmatched to any gene: 12. Germline CDR1 reads MRHNA; CDR2 reads SNTAGT.